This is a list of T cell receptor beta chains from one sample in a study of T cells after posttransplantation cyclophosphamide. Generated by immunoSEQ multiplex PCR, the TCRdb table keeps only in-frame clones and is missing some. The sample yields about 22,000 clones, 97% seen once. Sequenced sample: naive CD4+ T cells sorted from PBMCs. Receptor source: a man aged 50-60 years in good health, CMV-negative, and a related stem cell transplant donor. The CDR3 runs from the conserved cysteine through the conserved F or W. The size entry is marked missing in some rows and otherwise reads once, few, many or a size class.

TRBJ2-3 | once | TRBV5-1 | CASSPSGRHTDTQYF
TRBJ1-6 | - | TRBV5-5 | CASSFEIQGGLNNSPLHF
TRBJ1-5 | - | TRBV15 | CATSRVQGAGQPQHF
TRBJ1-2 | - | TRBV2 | CASSARDSNYGYTF
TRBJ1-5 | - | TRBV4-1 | CASSQDLGRGNQPQHF
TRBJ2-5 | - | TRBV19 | CASSNTGGETQYF
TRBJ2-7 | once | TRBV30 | CAYRQSYEQYF
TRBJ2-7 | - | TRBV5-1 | CASSLVEGLSYEQYF
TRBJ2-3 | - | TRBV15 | CATSRQRATDTQYF
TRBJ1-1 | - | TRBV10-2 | CASRYGQPPSTEAFF
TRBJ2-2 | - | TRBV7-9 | CASRPRYSPTNTGELFF
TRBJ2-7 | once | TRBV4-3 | CASSRERIGAYEQYF
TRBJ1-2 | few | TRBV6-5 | CASSYSGGVNYGYTF
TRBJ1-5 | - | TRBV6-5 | CASSYSTDLRQPQHF
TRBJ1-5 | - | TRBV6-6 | CASVYSGNQPQHF
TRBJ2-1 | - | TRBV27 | CASSSELSGTGFNEQFF
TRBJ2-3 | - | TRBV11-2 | CASSPRGSGSADTQYF